Listed here are 5 T cell receptor beta chains from one sample, sequenced in a study of cytomegalovirus exposure and HLA in healthy donors. The study ran its PCR with 60 Vbeta and 13 Jbeta primers. Produced via immunoSEQ multiplex PCR; TCRdb's table is partial and in-frame only. Its listing shows 190,000 or so clones. Sequenced material: PBMCs. The receptor source for this set is a boy aged 5-17 years in good health and CMV-seronegative.

This chain uses TRBV18 with TRBJ1-6; unclear D gene. Germline assignment: CDR1 KGHSH and CDR2 LQKENI. V was clipped by 3 bases and J by 8 bases, with 8 bases between them. The CDR3 is made up of 13 amino acids. The CDR3 nucleotides are TGTGCCAGCTCACCCGGAGGTTATTCACCCCTCCACTTT. Protein product: CASSPGGYSPLHF.

The chain has TRBV16 and TRBJ1-1; 7 nucleotides agree with TRBD1. Trimming cost V 0 bases and J 8 bases; bases outside gene matches: 9. This CDR3 region has 15 residues. Germline CDR1 is KGHSY and CDR2 is FQNENV. CDR3 sequence: CASSQSWRGGSEAFF. The CDR3 DNA is TGTGCCAGCAGCCAATCTTGGAGAGGGGGCTCAGAAGCTTTCTTT.

The chain links TRBV6-6 to TRBJ2-5; 9 nucleotides line up with TRBD2. J was trimmed by 2 bases and V by 6 bases; bases with no gene match: 4. From germline, CDR1 is MNHNY and CDR2 SVGAGI (reference sequence). The CDR3 is 14 residues long. The CDR3 DNA follows: TGTGCCAGCAGGAAGACTAGCGGACAAGAGACCCAGTACTTC. It yields the protein CASRKTSGQETQYF.

The rearrangement joins TRBV4-1 to TRBJ1-1; 12 bases fit TRBD1. Germline V gene sequence: CDR1 MGHRA, CDR2 YSYEKL. Germline trimming cut 6 bases from V and 6 bases from J; bases unmatched to any gene: 17. This CDR3 comprises 18 residues. The CDR3 loop reads CASSRSGTGGVGFAEAFF. As DNA, the CDR3 is TGCGCCAGCAGTCGATCCGGGACAGGGGGCGTTGGATTCGCTGAAGCTTTCTTT.

The V and J genes are TRBV11-2 and TRBJ2-3, with D tentatively TRBD1 (5 bases). Germline CDR1 and CDR2: SGHAT and FQNNGV. Trimming shortened V by 0 bases and J by 2 bases, and 9 bases separated the two germline ends. This CDR3 has 15 residues. The chain's CDR3 is CASSLDREDTDTQYF. CDR3 nucleotides: TGTGCCAGCAGCTTAGACAGGGAAGACACAGATACGCAGTATTTT.